This T cell receptor (beta chain) was recorded in a study of tumor and adjacent non-tumor tissue in lung cancer. Study background: Aged roughly 30 to 85 years, patients included approximately 11 men and about five women with stage I to III disease.

No cell sorting was done before RNA was extracted from the tissue. The library came from three nested PCR rounds adapted from ARM-PCR protocols. Via MiXCR, TCRdb re-called the multiplex PCR reads, giving one row per CDR3 protein. The sample lists under 250,000 distinct CDR3 sequences; around 70% were seen once. In its sample, this clonotype was seen a few times. The germline V gene encodes CDR1 GTSNPN and CDR2 SVGIG (reference sequence). The CDR3 runs to 13 residues. The ends were cut back, 0 bases at V and 6 bases at J, with 11 bases in the middle. This sequence joins TRBV30 and TRBJ1-2; D not certain. Sequenced material: lung tumor tissue. The source of this sequence is a man between 60 and 70 years old with non-small cell lung cancer. The chain's CDR3 is CAWSVRGDDGYTF. The CDR3 region has the DNA TGTGCCTGGAGTGTACGGGGTGATGATGGCTACACCTTC.